This T cell receptor (beta chain) was observed in a study of brain T cells in children with intractable seizures. The CDR3 sequence is 13 residues long. The germline V and J ends were trimmed by 5 bases and 4 bases, with 9 bases remaining between them. Germline V CDR1 and CDR2: SGHTA, FQGTGA. The time point: blood from clinic visit 5 months post-surgery; TSC patient then seizure free. Before surgery, patients took at least one anti-epileptic drug. Points on this clone: Its antigen is unidentified.

Study findings and constraints: Clones missing pre-surgery may reflect undersampling of that blood sample. Only CDR3 sequence similarity suggested viral specificity, without known HCMV serostatus.

Profiled with immunoSEQ multiplex PCR; TCRdb holds only in-frame clones, not every one. This table has approximately 330,000 clones, about 93% appearing once. The gene calls are TRBV7-3 and TRBJ2-1; a possible D gene is TRBD2 (6 bases). The specimen was peripheral blood, collected less than 6 months after surgery. The sequence came from a boy younger than two with tuberous sclerosis and intractable seizures. CDR3 nucleotide sequence: TGTGCCAGCAGCGAGGGACTTTACAATGAGCAGTTCTTC. Translating it yields CASSEGLYNEQFF.